The T cell receptor beta chain under discussion was sequenced for a study of blood T cell repertoires in COVID-19. The V gene end was trimmed by 5 bases and the J gene end by 4 bases; junction bases not matched to a gene: 7. The germline CDR1 and CDR2 sequences are MDHEN and SYDVKM. The CDR3 extends over 15 amino acids. Clones were read by immunoSEQ multiplex PCR, and TCRdb kept only the in-frame ones, dropping some. The table lists roughly 340,000 clones, more than 75% of them singletons. Sequencing was performed on PBMCs or T cells enriched from blood (not recorded which). This receptor was taken from a man in his forties in a cohort exposed to, infected with or recovered from COVID-19 (not recorded which). The V gene is TRBV28, the J gene TRBJ1-2; TRBD1 agrees at 10 bases. In DNA form, the CDR3 reads TGTGCCAGCAGTCCCGCGGGACAGGGGATCTATGGCTACACCTTC. Its protein is CASSPAGQGIYGYTF.